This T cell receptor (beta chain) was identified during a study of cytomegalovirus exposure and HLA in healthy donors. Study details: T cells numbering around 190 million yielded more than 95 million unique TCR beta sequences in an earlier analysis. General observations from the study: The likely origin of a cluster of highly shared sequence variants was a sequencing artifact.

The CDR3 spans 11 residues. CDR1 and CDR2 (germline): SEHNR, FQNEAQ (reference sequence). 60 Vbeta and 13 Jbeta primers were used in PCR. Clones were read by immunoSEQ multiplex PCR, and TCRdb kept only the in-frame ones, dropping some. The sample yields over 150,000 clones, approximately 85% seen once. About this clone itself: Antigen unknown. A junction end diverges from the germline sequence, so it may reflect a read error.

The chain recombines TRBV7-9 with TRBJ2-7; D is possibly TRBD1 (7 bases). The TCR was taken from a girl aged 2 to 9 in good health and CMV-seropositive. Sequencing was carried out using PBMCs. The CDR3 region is CASSLRGDREF. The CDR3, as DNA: TGTGCCAGCAGCTTAAGGGGGGACAGAGAATTC.